This TCR beta chain came from a study of T-cell reconstitution after alpha-beta-depleted transplantation in children. The TCRbeta library was prepared with unique molecular identifiers. MiXCR, run by TCRdb on the PCR reads, gives a single entry per CDR3 protein. The sample consists of roughly 180,000 distinct CDR3 sequences, around 10% of them appearing once. Study-wide results and limits: When one year had passed after transplant, most T-cell counts and diversity came from newly produced T cells.

In this sample, this clonotype turned up many times. Its antigen is unknown. Sample: PBMCs, taken before TCRalphabeta/CD19-depleted stem cell transplant. This sequence originates from a boy younger than 10 with acute myeloid leukemia, due to receive a stem cell transplant.

The chain's CDR3 is CASSQDSGDYYNEQFF. In DNA form, the CDR3 reads TGCGCCAGCAGCCAAGATTCTGGAGACTACTACAATGAGCAGTTCTTC. This rearrangement joins TRBV4-1 to TRBJ2-1; D is possibly TRBD2 (5 bases). Per the germline V gene, CDR1 is MGHRA and CDR2 is YSYEKL. V was cut by 0 bases and J by 3 bases, with 12 bases left in between. This CDR3 has 16 amino acids.